A single sample gave rise to the 5 T cell receptor beta chains below, sequenced in a study of CD8 T cells in ankylosing spondylitis (dated by TCRdb to about 2017). Library construction relied on 5' RACE. TCRdb names Illumina HiSeq 2500 as the instrument used. TCRdb itself trimmed the public reads at Q25 with fastp, ran MiXCR and retained productive beta chains. Rows matching on CDR3 protein sequence are summarized as one entry with the most common DNA and genes. In all, the sample holds approximately 290,000 distinct CDR3 sequences, and roughly 20% of those were seen once. The ten largest clones represent 3.5% to 4.5% of the sample. The material sequenced was blood, either unsorted or a sorted T cell fraction (not recorded which). The receptors derive from a female donor with ankylosing spondylitis or in good health (not recorded which).

This clonotype appeared a few times. The chain couples TRBV20-1 to TRBJ2-1; D not resolved. Trimming removed 6 bases from V and 10 bases from J, with 13 bases in between. Germline lookup yields CDR1 DFQATT and CDR2 SNEGSKA (reference sequence). CDR3 length: 11 residues. The CDR3 DNA reads TGCAGTGCCCTTCCCCGGCTGGAGCAGTTCTTC. Translation: CSALPRLEQFF.

V usage is TRBV6-1 and J usage is TRBJ2-3; 10 bases match TRBD1. The V and J ends lost 8 bases and 7 bases, in that order; junction bases with no gene match: 6. This CDR3 is 13 amino acids long. The germline V gene encodes CDR1 MNHNS and CDR2 SASEGT. The CDR3 DNA reads TGTGCCAGCCGAGACAGGGGGCCATATACGCAGTATTTT. It encodes CASRDRGPYTQYF.

V gene TRBV12-2 combines with J gene TRBJ2-1. TRBV12-2 is tagged as a pseudogene. CDR3 length equals 16 residues. The CDR3 loop reads CASRCSGPSSYNEQFF. In DNA form, the CDR3 reads TGTGCAAGTCGCTGTAGCGGACCCAGCTCCTACAATGAGCAGTTCTTC.

In this sample, this clonotype turned up many times. The rearrangement links TRBV5-4 to TRBJ2-3; D ambiguous. Per germline, CDR1 SGHNT and CDR2 YYREEE (reference sequence). V was clipped by 2 bases and J by 8 bases, with 6 bases between them. CDR3 length: 11 residues. The CDR3 is CASSFVGTQYF. The CDR3, as DNA: TGTGCCAGCAGCTTTGTGGGTACGCAGTATTTT. The whole variable domain, remainder taken from reference TRBV5-4 and TRBJ2-3, is ETGVTQSPTHLIKTRGQQVTLRCSSQSGHNTVSWYQQALGQGPQFIFQYYREEENGRGNFPPRFSGLQFPNYSSELNVNALELDDSALYLCASSFVGTQYFGPGTRLTVL.

This chain joins TRBV10-3 and TRBJ2-1, with 7 bases matching TRBD2. Germline-derived CDR1 and CDR2 are ENHRY and SYGVKD. This CDR3 spans 16 amino acids. Trimming at V came to 10 bases and at J to 8 bases, leaving 20 bases not matched to a gene. The CDR3 here is CATALAADLPGDEQFF. The CDR3 DNA follows: TGTGCCACCGCCCTAGCGGCTGATTTGCCGGGAGATGAGCAGTTCTTC.